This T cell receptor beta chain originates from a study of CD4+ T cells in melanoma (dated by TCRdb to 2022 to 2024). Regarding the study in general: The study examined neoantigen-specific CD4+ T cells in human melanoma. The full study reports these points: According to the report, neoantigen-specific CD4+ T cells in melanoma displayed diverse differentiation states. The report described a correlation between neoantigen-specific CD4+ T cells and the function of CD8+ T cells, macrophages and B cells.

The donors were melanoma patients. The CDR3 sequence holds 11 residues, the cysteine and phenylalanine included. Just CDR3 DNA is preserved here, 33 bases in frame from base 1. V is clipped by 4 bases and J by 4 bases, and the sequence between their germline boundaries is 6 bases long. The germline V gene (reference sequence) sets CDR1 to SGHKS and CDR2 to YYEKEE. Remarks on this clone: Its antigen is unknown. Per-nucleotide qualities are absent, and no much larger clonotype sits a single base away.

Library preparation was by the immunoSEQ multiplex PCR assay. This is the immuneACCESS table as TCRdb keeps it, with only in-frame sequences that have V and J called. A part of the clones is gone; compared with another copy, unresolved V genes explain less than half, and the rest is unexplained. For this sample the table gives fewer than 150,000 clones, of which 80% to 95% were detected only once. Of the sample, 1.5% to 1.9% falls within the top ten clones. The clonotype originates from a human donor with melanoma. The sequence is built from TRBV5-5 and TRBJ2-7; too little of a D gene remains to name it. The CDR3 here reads CASSPGYEQYF. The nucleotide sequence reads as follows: TGTGCCAGCAGCCCCGGGTACGAGCAGTACTTC.